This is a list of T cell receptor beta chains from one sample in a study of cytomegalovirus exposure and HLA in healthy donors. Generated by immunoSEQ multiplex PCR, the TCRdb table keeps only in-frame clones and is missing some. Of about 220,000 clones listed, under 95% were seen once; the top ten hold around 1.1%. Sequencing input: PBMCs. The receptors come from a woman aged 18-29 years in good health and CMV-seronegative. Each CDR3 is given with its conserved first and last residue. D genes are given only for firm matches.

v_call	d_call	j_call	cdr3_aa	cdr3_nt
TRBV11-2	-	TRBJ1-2	CASSLPPRSGGQGYTF	TGTGCCAGCAGCTTACCCCCGCGTTCCGGGGGGCAAGGCTACACCTTC
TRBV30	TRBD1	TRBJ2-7	CAWSTVTGVNYEQYF	TGTGCCTGGAGTACAGTGACAGGGGTCAACTACGAGCAGTACTTC
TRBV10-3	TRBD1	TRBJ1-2	CAIWRAPVGQENYGYTF	TGTGCCATCTGGAGGGCCCCGGTGGGACAGGAAAACTATGGCTACACCTTC
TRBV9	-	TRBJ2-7	CASSVTPGGGVEQYF	TGTGCCAGCAGCGTAACCCCAGGCGGAGGGGTCGAGCAGTACTTC
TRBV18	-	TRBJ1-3	CASSPSARGGNTIYF	TGTGCCAGCTCACCGTCTGCAAGGGGAGGAAACACCATATATTTT
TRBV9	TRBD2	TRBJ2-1	CASSPGLAVIWNEQFF	TGTGCCAGCAGCCCCGGACTAGCGGTTATTTGGAATGAGCAGTTCTTC
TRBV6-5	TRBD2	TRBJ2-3	CASSYLASGNEDTQYF	TGTGCCAGCAGTTACTTGGCTAGCGGGAACGAAGATACGCAGTATTTT
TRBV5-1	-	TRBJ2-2	CASSPGTTYTGELFF	TGCGCCAGCAGCCCCGGGACAACTTATACCGGGGAGCTGTTTTTT
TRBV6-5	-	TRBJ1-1	CASSFDRHEAFF	TGTGCCAGCAGTTTCGACAGGCACGAAGCTTTCTTT
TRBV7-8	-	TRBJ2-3	CASSFDRPTSTDTQYF	TGTGCCAGCAGTTTTGACAGACCAACTAGCACAGATACGCAGTATTTT
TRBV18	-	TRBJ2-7	CASSPLQRLQYEQYF	TGTGCCAGCTCACCACTGCAAAGACTCCAGTACGAGCAGTACTTC
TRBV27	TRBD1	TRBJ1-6	CASRIEGANNSPLHF	TGTGCCAGCAGGATTGAGGGGGCAAATAATTCACCCCTCCACTTT
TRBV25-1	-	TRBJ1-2	CASSEWIGHDGYTF	TGTGCCAGCAGTGAATGGATTGGACACGATGGCTACACCTTC
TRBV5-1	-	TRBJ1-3	CASSLVGTEISGNTIYF	TGCGCCAGCAGCTTGGTCGGTACGGAGATCTCTGGAAACACCATATATTTT
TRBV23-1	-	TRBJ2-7	CASNQRPGDEQYF	TGCGCCAGCAACCAAAGGCCAGGGGACGAGCAGTACTTC
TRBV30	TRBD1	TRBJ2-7	CAWSRGTGGYEQYF	TGTGCCTGGAGTAGGGGGACAGGGGGCTACGAGCAGTACTTC
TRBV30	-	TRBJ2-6	CAFNRGGPLGANVLTF	TGTGCCTTTAACCGGGGAGGCCCTCTCGGGGCCAACGTCCTGACTTTC
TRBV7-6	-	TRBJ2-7	CASSPPQGHIDEQYF	TGTGCCAGCAGCCCCCCTCAGGGGCATATCGACGAGCAGTACTTC
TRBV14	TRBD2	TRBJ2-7	CASRQTSGTYEQYF	TGTGCCAGCAGGCAGACTAGCGGAACCTACGAGCAGTACTTC
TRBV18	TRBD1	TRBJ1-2	CASSPQGGGVYGYTF	TGTGCCAGCTCACCGCAGGGGGGCGGCGTTTATGGCTACACCTTC
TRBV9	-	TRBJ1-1	CASSVESTWNTEAFF	TGTGCCAGCAGCGTAGAGTCAACTTGGAACACTGAAGCTTTCTTT
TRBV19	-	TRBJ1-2	CASSMSPTHYGYTF	TGTGCCAGTAGTATGAGCCCGACACACTATGGCTACACCTTC
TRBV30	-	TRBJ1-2	CAWSVPVNYGYTF	TGTGCCTGGAGTGTACCGGTAAACTATGGCTACACCTTC
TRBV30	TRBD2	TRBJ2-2	CAWSGTSGRPNTGELFF	TGTGCCTGGAGTGGAACAAGCGGGAGACCGAACACCGGGGAGCTGTTTTTT
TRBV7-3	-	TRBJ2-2	CASSLTESSPRTGELFF	TGTGCCAGCAGCTTAACGGAGTCTAGCCCGAGGACCGGCGAGCTGTTTTTT
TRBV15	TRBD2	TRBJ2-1	CATSRDLASGRWNEQFF	TGTGCCACCAGCAGAGATTTGGCTAGCGGGAGATGGAATGAGCAGTTCTTC
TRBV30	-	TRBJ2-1	CAWGKTRYNEQFF	TGTGCCTGGGGTAAGACTAGGTACAATGAGCAGTTCTTC
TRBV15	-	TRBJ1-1	CATSRGQGWNTEAFF	TGTGCCACCAGCAGAGGGCAGGGCTGGAACACTGAAGCTTTCTTT
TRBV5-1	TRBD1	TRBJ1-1	CASSLVPQGAGDTEAFF	TGCGCCAGCAGCTTGGTTCCCCAGGGGGCCGGTGACACTGAAGCTTTCTTT